One sample yielded the 32 T cell receptor beta chains listed below, sequenced in a study of metastatic and nonmetastatic thyroid tumors (TCRdb year 2020). No patient had received any treatment before thyroid surgery. Libraries came from PCR. The listed sequencing device is Illumina HiSeq 4000. TCRdb trimmed the raw reads at Q25, called clones with MiXCR and kept productive beta chains. Within this sample are approximately 13,000 clones, with 23% of them counted one time only. The ten largest make up about 12% of the sample. Sequencing used adjacent normal tissue. These receptors were obtained from a female donor with papillary thyroid cancer or a benign thyroid nodule (not recorded which). Some clones in this sample may be carry-over from other donors' samples.

This clone has more than one count but fewer than ten. In nucleotides, the CDR3 is TGCAGTGCTAGTAGACTAGCTGGGTTTGGGGAGCAGTACTTC. It translates to CSASRLAGFGEQYF. This chain uses TRBV20-1 with TRBJ2-7; 7 bases line up with TRBD2. CDR1 and CDR2 from the germline V gene are DFQATT and SNEGSKA (reference sequence). V shed 3 bases and J 7 bases; nucleotides not matched to a gene: 12. This CDR3 has 14 residues.

The table lists this clone with many counts. This sample also contains other DNA sequences that code for the same CDR3. J is TRBJ2-2 and V is TRBV3-1; no firm D call. Per germline, CDR1 LGHDT and CDR2 YNNKEL (reference sequence). V lost 3 bases to trimming and J lost 4 bases, with 9 bases between them. This CDR3 region has 14 residues. CDR3: CASSQMGVTGELFF. CDR3 bases: TGTGCCAGCAGCCAGATGGGTGTCACCGGGGAGCTGTTTTTT.

In its sample, this clone is medium-sized. The V gene is TRBV14, the J gene TRBJ2-7; D ambiguous. V dropped 1 base and J dropped 3 bases, with 4 bases sitting between them. Germline V lookup: CDR1 SGHDN, CDR2 FVKESK. The CDR3 contains 12 residues. As DNA, the CDR3 is TGTGCCAGCAGCCAAGGCGGCTACGAGCAGTACTTC. Residues: CASSQGGYEQYF.

This clone was counted only a few times. The chain links TRBV2 to TRBJ2-3; 8 bases match TRBD2. From germline, CDR1 is SNHLY and CDR2 FYNNEI. The CDR3 is made up of 15 amino acids. V lost 8 bases to trimming and J lost 5 bases; unmatched junction nucleotides: 12. CDR3 residues: CASATGGPDRDTQYF. As DNA, the CDR3 is TGTGCCAGCGCTACGGGGGGGCCTGATAGAGATACGCAGTATTTT. The variable domain in full, with the rest retrieved from reference TRBV2 and TRBJ2-3, is EPEVTQTPSHQVTQMGQEVILRCVPISNHLYFYWYRQILGQKVEFLVSFYNNEISEKSEIFDDQFSVERPDGSNFTLKIRSTKLEDSAMYFCASATGGPDRDTQYFGPGTRLTVL.

This clone appeared many times. The V call is TRBV3-1, the J call TRBJ1-5; no firm D call. The V and J ends lost 0 bases and 3 bases respectively, with 6 bases between them. CDR1 and CDR2 from the germline V gene are LGHDT and YNNKEL (reference sequence). This CDR3 region has 14 residues. In DNA form, the CDR3 reads TGTGCCAGCAGCCAAGAGGGGTACAATCAGCCCCAGCATTTT. Its translation is CASSQEGYNQPQHF.

This clone rates as medium-sized. This chain links TRBV2 with TRBJ2-3; unclear D gene. The germline CDR1 and CDR2 sequences are SNHLY and FYNNEI. Trimming took 8 bases from V and 0 from J, leaving 15 bases between them. This CDR3 spans 15 amino acids. CDR3 DNA sequence: TGTGCCAGCGGGCAGTGGACGGCTAGCACAGATACGCAGTATTTT. Translating it yields CASGQWTASTDTQYF. The variable domain in full, with the rest retrieved from reference TRBV2 and TRBJ2-3, is EPEVTQTPSHQVTQMGQEVILRCVPISNHLYFYWYRQILGQKVEFLVSFYNNEISEKSEIFDDQFSVERPDGSNFTLKIRSTKLEDSAMYFCASGQWTASTDTQYFGPGTRLTVL.

By its share, this clone is medium-sized. The V gene is TRBV6-1, the J gene TRBJ2-1; 7 positions agree with TRBD1. Trimming removed 2 bases from V and 12 bases from J; junction bases left unmatched: 7. The CDR3 is 13 residues long. Germline V lookup: CDR1 MNHNS, CDR2 SASEGT. CDR3 amino acids: CASSEWGQRGQFF. CDR3 nucleotide sequence: TGTGCCAGCAGTGAATGGGGACAGAGGGGGCAGTTCTTC.

This clone was seen more than once but under ten times. The chain couples TRBV6-1 to TRBJ2-5; no clear D. The length of the CDR3 is 16 residues. Germline assignment: CDR1 MNHNS and CDR2 SASEGT. V gave up 1 base and J gave up 1 base, with 13 bases separating them. In DNA form, the CDR3 reads TGTGCCAGCAGTGAAGGGGGTGGTGAATTCCAAGAGACCCAGTACTTC. Translated, it gives CASSEGGGEFQETQYF.

By share of the sample, this clone is medium-sized. The chain joins TRBV28 to TRBJ2-1, with D tentatively TRBD2 (5 bases). The germline V gene has CDR1 MDHEN and CDR2 SYDVKM. This CDR3 spans 17 amino acids. V lost 5 bases and J 12 bases, leaving 29 bases between the germline ends. CDR3 loop: CASSVPIGKPVVGWQFF. In DNA, the CDR3 is TGTGCCAGCAGTGTCCCCATCGGGAAGCCAGTTGTGGGGTGGCAGTTCTTC.

This clone has more than one count but fewer than ten. The CDR3 loop reads CATSGPNYGYTF. CDR3 bases: TGTGCCACCAGCGGCCCTAACTATGGCTACACCTTC. The V and J genes are TRBV24-1 and TRBJ1-2; unclear D gene. Between the trimmed V and J ends, which lost 7 bases and 0 bases, there was a span of 5 bases. CDR1 is KGHDR, CDR2 SFDVKD, per germline. This CDR3 has 12 amino acids.

This clone was seen repeatedly, ten times or more. The chain links TRBV6-6 to TRBJ1-6, with D uncertain. This CDR3 is 16 amino acids long. Germline V gene sequence: CDR1 MNHNY, CDR2 SVGAGI (reference sequence). V shed 2 bases and J shed 10 bases, with 18 bases lying between them. DNA for the CDR3: TGTGCCAGCAGTTACACGGACTTCAGTCTGGGGTCACCCCTCCACTTT. This gives the protein CASSYTDFSLGSPLHF.

This clone occurred a few times. This may arise from a read error, as a much more abundant clone is one base away. The rearrangement uses TRBV18 and TRBJ2-1; 7 bases agree with TRBD1. Trimming took 6 bases from V and 7 from J; bases not matched to a gene: 9. This CDR3 spans 14 amino acids. Germline loops: CDR1 KGHSH, CDR2 LQKENI. CDR3 region: CASSQVQGDNEQFF. The CDR3 nucleotides are TGTGCCAGCTCCCAAGTGCAGGGGGATAATGAGCAGTTCTTC.

This clone is medium-sized (0.01 to 0.1%) within its sample. The chain carries TRBV5-1 and TRBJ2-7; D gene uncertain. Germline values: CDR1 SGHRS, CDR2 YFSETQ. The germline V and J ends were trimmed by 1 base and 4 bases, with 6 bases remaining between them. This CDR3 region has 12 residues. The CDR3 DNA reads TGCGCCAGCAGCTTGACGGATTACGAGCAGTACTTC. It codes for CASSLTDYEQYF.

This clone was seen a few times. The chain recombines TRBV6-1 with TRBJ2-7; D gene ambiguous. Looked up from germline, CDR1 is MNHNS and CDR2 is SASEGT. Trimming pared 8 bases from V and 4 bases from J, leaving 18 bases between. The CDR3 has 14 residues. The CDR3 is CASGPRNRLYEQYF. CDR3 nucleotide sequence: TGTGCCAGCGGCCCCAGGAACCGGTTATACGAGCAGTACTTC.

The chain is built from TRBV28 and TRBJ2-7, with 10 bases aligning to TRBD2. Trimming removed 5 bases from V and 1 base from J; junction bases left unmatched: 5. Germline V gives CDR1 MDHEN, CDR2 SYDVKM. The CDR3 contains 15 residues. The CDR3 protein is CASSETSGRSYEQYF. CDR3 DNA: TGTGCCAGCAGTGAGACTAGCGGGCGATCCTACGAGCAGTACTTC.

This clone occurred once. A read error may account for a junction end that differs from germline. DNA of the CDR3: TGTGCCATCAGCCGACGGACAGGTAACACCGGGGGGCTTTTTTTT. This encodes CAISRRTGNTGGLFF. This rearrangement joins TRBV9 to TRBJ2-2; tentatively, D is TRBD1 or TRBD2 (7 bases each). The CDR3 is made up of 15 amino acids. From germline, CDR1 is SGDLS and CDR2 YYNGEE.

The chain has TRBV6-1 and TRBJ2-7, with 10 bases identical to TRBD1. CDR3 length equals 14 residues. Germline V lookup: CDR1 MNHNS, CDR2 SASEGT. Trimming at V came to 7 bases and at J to 4 bases, leaving 7 bases not matched to a gene. The CDR3 sequence: CASTNRDRGYEQYF. CDR3 bases: TGTGCCAGCACCAACAGGGACAGGGGATACGAGCAGTACTTC.

The chain recombines TRBV6-1 with TRBJ2-2, with D perhaps assigned TRBD1 or TRBD2 (5 bases each). The CDR3 has 15 amino acids. Germline CDR1 is MNHNS and CDR2 is SASEGT. Trimming removed 2 bases from V and 3 bases from J, with 10 bases in between. CDR3 protein: CASSERGRDTGELFF. CDR3 bases: TGTGCCAGCAGTGAACGGGGACGCGACACCGGGGAGCTGTTTTTT.

This clone has ten or more counts. The rearrangement links TRBV11-1 to TRBJ2-2, with 10 bases identical to TRBD1. Germline V gene sequence: CDR1 SGHAT, CDR2 FQDESV (reference sequence). V was clipped by 10 bases and J by 3 bases; unmatched bases: 11. The CDR3 covers 16 residues. The CDR3 loop is CATYYGGQGYTGELFF. In DNA, the CDR3 is TGTGCCACCTATTACGGGGGACAGGGGTACACCGGGGAGCTGTTTTTT.

This clone was seen at least ten times. Mismatch with germline at one junction end may stem from a read error. The CDR3 here is CASTYAGTGTAYEQYF. CDR3 DNA: TGTGCCAGCACTTACGCGGGGACCGGGACAGCCTACGAGCAGTACTTC. This chain links TRBV6-2 or TRBV6-3 with TRBJ2-7, with a weak D call TRBD1 (7 bases). From germline, CDR1 is MNHEY and CDR2 SVGEGT. The CDR3 covers 16 residues.

This chain links TRBV7-3 with TRBJ2-1; 13 positions match TRBD2. Germline CDR1 reads SGHTA; CDR2 reads FQGTGA. V lost 5 bases to trimming and J lost 4 bases; unmatched junction nucleotides: 2. The CDR3 covers 15 residues. CDR3 in amino acids: CASSQGLAGYNEQFF. The CDR3 nucleotides are TGTGCCAGCAGCCAGGGACTAGCGGGATACAATGAGCAGTTCTTC.

This chain links TRBV5-1 with TRBJ2-7; 7 bases fit TRBD1. After removal of 1 base from V and 3 bases from J, the junction contained 4 bases not matched to a gene. Germline V gives CDR1 SGHRS, CDR2 YFSETQ. This CDR3 comprises 14 residues. The CDR3 sequence: CASSLSAGGYEQYF. CDR3 nucleotides: TGCGCCAGCAGCTTGTCGGCAGGGGGCTACGAGCAGTACTTC.

This clone was seen ten or more times. The CDR3 loop is CASSVGASGDTQETQYF. The CDR3 bases are TGTGCCAGCAGCGTAGGGGCTAGCGGAGACACCCAAGAGACCCAGTACTTC. This chain connects TRBV9 to TRBJ2-5, with 7 bases aligning to TRBD2. Germline trimming cut 0 bases from V and 1 base from J; bases unmatched to any gene: 9. The CDR3 is made up of 17 amino acids. CDR1 SGDLS and CDR2 YYNGEE come from the germline V gene.

This rearrangement joins TRBV7-8 to TRBJ1-6; 8 bases line up with TRBD1. The CDR3 runs to 16 residues. V gave up 5 bases and J gave up 11 bases; unmatched junction bases: 14. Germline V gene sequence: CDR1 SGHVS, CDR2 FQNEAQ. The CDR3 protein is CASSPGGWAGGTPLHF. The CDR3 DNA follows: TGTGCCAGCAGCCCAGGGGGGTGGGCAGGGGGCACACCCCTCCACTTT.

This clone has a count of ten or more. CDR3 residues: CASSQEALLPVEQYF. Here the CDR3 DNA reads TGTGCCAGCAGCCAAGAAGCCCTCCTTCCTGTCGAGCAGTACTTC. The V call is TRBV14, the J call TRBJ2-7; no definite D call. Germline assignment: CDR1 SGHDN and CDR2 FVKESK. This CDR3 comprises 15 residues. V lost 0 bases, J lost 6 bases, and 15 bases lay in between. The complete variable domain, with remaining parts taken from reference TRBV14 and TRBJ2-7, reads EAGVTQFPSHSVIEKGQTVTLRCDPISGHDNLYWYRRVMGKEIKFLLHFVKESKQDESGMPNNRFLAERTGGTYSTLKVQPAELEDSGVYFCASSQEALLPVEQYFGPGTRLTVT.

This clone has just a few counts. Its ends do not fully match the called genes, so a read error is possible. The gene calls are TRBV2 and TRBJ2-1; D possibly corresponds to TRBD2 (5 bases). CDR1 is SNHLY, CDR2 FYNNEI, per germline. This CDR3 spans 15 amino acids. The CDR3 region is CASSEGLPSYNEQFF. CDR3 DNA sequence: TGTGCCAGCAGCGAAGGACTGCCCTCCTACAATGAGCAGTTCTTC.

This clone is medium-sized by share. The chain employs TRBV6-2 or TRBV6-3 and TRBJ2-5, with 15 bases fitting TRBD2. The germline CDR1 and CDR2 sequences are MNHEY and SVGEGT. Unmatched junction bases numbered 6, after V lost 6 bases and J lost 1 base. This CDR3 region has 17 residues. The CDR3 DNA follows: TGTGCCAGCAGGACCGGACTAGCGGGAGGGGGCCAAGAGACCCAGTACTTC. As protein: CASRTGLAGGGQETQYF.

This sequence joins TRBV4-3 and TRBJ2-3; maybe TRBD2 (6 bases). Germline V gene sequence: CDR1 LGHNA, CDR2 YSLEER. This CDR3 is built from 16 residues. With 0 bases removed from V and 3 bases from J, the gap between germline ends came to 13 bases. The CDR3 loop is CASSQDRGTGTDTQYF. CDR3 bases: TGCGCCAGCAGCCAAGATCGAGGGACTGGGACAGATACGCAGTATTTT.

Worth noting for this clone: Germline and junction disagree at one end, which may indicate a read error. The chain employs TRBV3-1 and TRBJ1-2; no clear D gene. The CDR3 sequence is 13 residues long. Germline lookup yields CDR1 LGHDT and CDR2 YNNKEL (reference sequence). The CDR3 region is CVSSPVEDAGYTF. CDR3 DNA sequence: TGTGTCAGCAGCCCCGTGGAAGATGCTGGCTACACCTTC.

This clone was observed many times. The chain recombines TRBV5-1 with TRBJ2-3, with TRBD2 identical over 10 bases. The ends lost 0 bases at V and 2 bases at J; junction bases unmatched: 3. The CDR3 consists of 16 residues. Looked up from germline, CDR1 is SGHRS and CDR2 is YFSETQ. The CDR3 nucleotides read TGCGCCAGCAGCTTGGTAGCGGGAGGTACCACAGATACGCAGTATTTT. Its protein product is CASSLVAGGTTDTQYF.

A few counts support this clone. Other DNA sequences in this sample translate to the same CDR3. The chain couples TRBV12-3 or TRBV12-4 to TRBJ2-2; 7 nucleotides agree with TRBD2. Trimming cost V 5 bases and J 6 bases; bases outside gene matches: 3. This CDR3 has 13 amino acids. DNA for the CDR3: TGTGCCAGCAGTCCGGCGGGGGCCGGGGAGCTGTTTTTT. Translating it yields CASSPAGAGELFF.

This clone is labeled medium-sized. The chain couples TRBV7-8 to TRBJ1-2; tentatively, D is TRBD1 (6 bases). Trimming removed 5 bases from V and 6 bases from J, with 13 bases in between. The length of the CDR3 is 13 residues. Per the germline V gene, CDR1 is SGHVS and CDR2 is FQNEAQ. CDR3 bases: TGTGCCAGCAGCACGCACAGGGATAATGGCTACACCTTC. It is translated as CASSTHRDNGYTF.